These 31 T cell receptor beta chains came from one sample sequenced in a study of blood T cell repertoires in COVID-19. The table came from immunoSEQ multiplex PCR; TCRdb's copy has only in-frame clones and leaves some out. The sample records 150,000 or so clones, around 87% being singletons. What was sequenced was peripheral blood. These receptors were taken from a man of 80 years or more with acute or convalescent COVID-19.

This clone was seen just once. Written as DNA, the CDR3 is TGCGCCAGCAGCATCGGACAGGGCCTGGATACGCAGTATTTT. This gives the protein CASSIGQGLDTQYF. This chain links TRBV5-1 with TRBJ2-3, with 8 bases matching TRBD1. The trim removed 4 bases at V and 6 bases at J, leaving 7 bases unmatched. Germline-derived CDR1 and CDR2 are SGHRS and YFSETQ. CDR3 length: 14 amino acids. Looking up the rest from reference TRBV5-1 and TRBJ2-3 gives the full variable domain: KAGVTQTPRYLIKTRGQQVTLSCSPISGHRSVSWYQQTPGQGLQFLFEYFSETQRNKGNFPGRFSGRQFSNSRSEMNVSTLELGDSALYLCASSIGQGLDTQYFGPGTRLTVL.

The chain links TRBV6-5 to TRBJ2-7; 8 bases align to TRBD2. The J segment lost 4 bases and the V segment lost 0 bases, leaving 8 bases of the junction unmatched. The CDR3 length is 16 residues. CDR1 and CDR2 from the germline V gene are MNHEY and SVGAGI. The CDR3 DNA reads TGTGCCAGCAGTTACTCGAGCACTAGCGGAAATTACGAGCAGTACTTC. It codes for CASSYSSTSGNYEQYF.

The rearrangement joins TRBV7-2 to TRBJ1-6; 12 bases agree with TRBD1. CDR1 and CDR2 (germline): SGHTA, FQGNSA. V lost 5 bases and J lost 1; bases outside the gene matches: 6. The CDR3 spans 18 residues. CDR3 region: CASSLPGQGASYNSPLHF. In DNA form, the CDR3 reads TGTGCCAGCAGCCTACCGGGACAGGGGGCTTCCTATAATTCACCCCTCCACTTT.

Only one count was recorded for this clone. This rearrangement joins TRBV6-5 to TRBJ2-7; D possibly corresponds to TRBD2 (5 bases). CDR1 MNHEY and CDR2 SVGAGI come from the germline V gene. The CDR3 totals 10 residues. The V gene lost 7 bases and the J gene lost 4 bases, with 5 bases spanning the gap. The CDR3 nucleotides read TGTGCCAGCACGGGGTACGAGCAGTACTTC. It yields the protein CASTGYEQYF.

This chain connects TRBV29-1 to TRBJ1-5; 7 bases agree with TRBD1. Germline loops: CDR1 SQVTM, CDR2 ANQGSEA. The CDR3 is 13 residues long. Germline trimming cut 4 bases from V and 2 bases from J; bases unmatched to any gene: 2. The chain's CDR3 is CSVGQGRNQPQHF. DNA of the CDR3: TGCAGCGTTGGACAGGGACGCAATCAGCCCCAGCATTTT.

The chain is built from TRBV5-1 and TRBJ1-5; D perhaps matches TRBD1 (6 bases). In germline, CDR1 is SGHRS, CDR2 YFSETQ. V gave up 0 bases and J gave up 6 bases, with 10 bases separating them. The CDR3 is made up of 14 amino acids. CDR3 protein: CASSLEGDGQPQHF. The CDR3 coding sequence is TGCGCCAGCAGCTTGGAGGGGGACGGTCAGCCCCAGCATTTT.

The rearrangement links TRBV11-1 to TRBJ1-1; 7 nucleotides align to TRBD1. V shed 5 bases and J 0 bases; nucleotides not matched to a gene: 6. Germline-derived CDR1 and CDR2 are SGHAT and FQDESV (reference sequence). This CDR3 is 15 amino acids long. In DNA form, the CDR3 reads TGTGCCAGCAGCCCACCGGGACAGATGAACACTGAAGCTTTCTTT. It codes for CASSPPGQMNTEAFF.

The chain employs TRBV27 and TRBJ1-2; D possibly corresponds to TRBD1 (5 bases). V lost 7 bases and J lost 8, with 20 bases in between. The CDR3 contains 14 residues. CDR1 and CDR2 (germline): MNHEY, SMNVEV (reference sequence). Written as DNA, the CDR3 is TGTGCCAGCACCACCTGGGGGGGGGTTGGCGGCTACACCTTC. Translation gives CASTTWGGVGGYTF.

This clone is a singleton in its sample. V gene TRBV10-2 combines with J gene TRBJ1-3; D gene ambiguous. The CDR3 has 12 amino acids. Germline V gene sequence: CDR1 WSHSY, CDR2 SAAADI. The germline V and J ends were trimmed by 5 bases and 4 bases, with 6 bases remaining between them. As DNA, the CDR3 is TGCGCCAGCAGTCCGTCGGGAAACACCATATATTTT. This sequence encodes CASSPSGNTIYF.

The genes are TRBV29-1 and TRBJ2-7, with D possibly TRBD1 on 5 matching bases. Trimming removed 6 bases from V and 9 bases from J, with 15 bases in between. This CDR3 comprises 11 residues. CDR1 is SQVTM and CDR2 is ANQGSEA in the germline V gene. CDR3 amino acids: CSVLDIPVQYF. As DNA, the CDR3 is TGCAGCGTCCTGGACATCCCCGTGCAGTACTTC.

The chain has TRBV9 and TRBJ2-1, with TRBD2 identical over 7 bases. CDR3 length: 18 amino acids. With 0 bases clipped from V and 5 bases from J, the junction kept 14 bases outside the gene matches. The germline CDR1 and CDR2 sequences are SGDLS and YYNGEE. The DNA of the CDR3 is TGTGCCAGCAGCGTAGTGGGTATGGGTCTAGCGGCTGACAATGAGCAGTTCTTC. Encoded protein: CASSVVGMGLAADNEQFF.

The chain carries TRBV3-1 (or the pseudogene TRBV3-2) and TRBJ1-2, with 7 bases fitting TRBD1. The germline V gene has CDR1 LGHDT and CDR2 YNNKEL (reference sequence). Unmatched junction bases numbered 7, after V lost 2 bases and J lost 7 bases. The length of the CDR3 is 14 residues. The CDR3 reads CASSQPRGKSGYTF. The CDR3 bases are TGTGCCAGCAGCCAACCCAGGGGGAAGTCTGGCTACACCTTC.

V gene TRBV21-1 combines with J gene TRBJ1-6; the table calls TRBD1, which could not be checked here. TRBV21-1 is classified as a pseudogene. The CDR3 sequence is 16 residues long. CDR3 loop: CASSKVASRGTSPLHF. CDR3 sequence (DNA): TGTGCCAGCAGCAAAGTAGCGAGCAGGGGAACGTCACCCCTCCACTTT.

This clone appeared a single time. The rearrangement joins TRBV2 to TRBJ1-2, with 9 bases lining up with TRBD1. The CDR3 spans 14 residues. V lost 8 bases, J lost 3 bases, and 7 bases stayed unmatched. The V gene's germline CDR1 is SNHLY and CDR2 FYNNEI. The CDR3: CASGRQGGDYGYTF. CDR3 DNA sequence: TGTGCCAGCGGTCGACAGGGGGGGGACTATGGCTACACCTTC.

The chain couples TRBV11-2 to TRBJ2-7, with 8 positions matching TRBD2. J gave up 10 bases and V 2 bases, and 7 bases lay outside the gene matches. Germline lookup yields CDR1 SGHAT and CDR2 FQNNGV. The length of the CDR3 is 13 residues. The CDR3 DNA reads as TGTGCCAGCAGCTTATTGGGGACTAGACTTCAGTACTTC. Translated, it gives CASSLLGTRLQYF. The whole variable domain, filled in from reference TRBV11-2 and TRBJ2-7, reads EAGVAQSPRYKIIEKRQSVAFWCNPISGHATLYWYQQILGQGPKLLIQFQNNGVVDDSQLPKDRFSAERLKGVDSTLKIQPAKLEDSAVYLCASSLLGTRLQYFGPGTRLTVT.

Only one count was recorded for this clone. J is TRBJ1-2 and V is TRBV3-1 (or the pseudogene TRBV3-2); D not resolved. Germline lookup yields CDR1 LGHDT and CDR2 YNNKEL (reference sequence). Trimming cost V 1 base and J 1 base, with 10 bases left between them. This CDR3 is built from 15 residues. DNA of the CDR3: TGTGCCAGCAGCCAAGTAGGCCGGGTTAACTATGGCTACACCTTC. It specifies CASSQVGRVNYGYTF.

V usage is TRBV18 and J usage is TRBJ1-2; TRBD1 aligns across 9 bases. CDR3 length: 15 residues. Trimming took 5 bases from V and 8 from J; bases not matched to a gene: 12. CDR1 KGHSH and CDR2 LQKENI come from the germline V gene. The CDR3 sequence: CASSGTGGGSVGYTF. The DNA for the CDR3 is TGTGCCAGCTCAGGCACAGGGGGCGGATCGGTCGGCTACACCTTC.

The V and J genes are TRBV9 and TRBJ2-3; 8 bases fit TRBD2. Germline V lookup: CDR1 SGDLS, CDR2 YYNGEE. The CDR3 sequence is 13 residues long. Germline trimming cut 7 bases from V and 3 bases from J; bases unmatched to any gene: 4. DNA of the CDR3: TGTGCCAGCTCTTCTAGCGGGACAGATACGCAGTATTTT. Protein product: CASSSSGTDTQYF.

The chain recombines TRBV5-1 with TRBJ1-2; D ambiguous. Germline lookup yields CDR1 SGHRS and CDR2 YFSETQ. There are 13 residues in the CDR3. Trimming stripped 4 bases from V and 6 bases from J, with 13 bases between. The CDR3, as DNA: TGCGCCAGCAGCCAGGATTTTTACGATGGCTACACCTTC. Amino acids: CASSQDFYDGYTF.

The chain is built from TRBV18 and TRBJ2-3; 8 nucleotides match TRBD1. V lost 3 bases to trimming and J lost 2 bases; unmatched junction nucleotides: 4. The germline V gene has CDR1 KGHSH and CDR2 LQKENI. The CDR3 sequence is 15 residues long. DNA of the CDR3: TGTGCCAGCTCACCCCAGGGGGCCTTCACAGATACGCAGTATTTT. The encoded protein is CASSPQGAFTDTQYF.

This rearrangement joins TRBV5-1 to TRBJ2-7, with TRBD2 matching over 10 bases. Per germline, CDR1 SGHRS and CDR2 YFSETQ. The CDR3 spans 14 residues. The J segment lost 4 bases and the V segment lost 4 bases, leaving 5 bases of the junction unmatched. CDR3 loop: CASSPSSGSYEQYF. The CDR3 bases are TGCGCCAGCAGCCCATCTAGCGGGAGTTACGAGCAGTACTTC.

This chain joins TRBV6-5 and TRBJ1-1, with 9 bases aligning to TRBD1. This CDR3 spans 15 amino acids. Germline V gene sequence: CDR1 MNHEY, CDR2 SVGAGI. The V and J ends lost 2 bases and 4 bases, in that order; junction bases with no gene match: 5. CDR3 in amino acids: CASSYGATGGTEAFF. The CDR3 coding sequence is TGTGCCAGCAGTTACGGGGCGACAGGGGGCACTGAAGCTTTCTTT.

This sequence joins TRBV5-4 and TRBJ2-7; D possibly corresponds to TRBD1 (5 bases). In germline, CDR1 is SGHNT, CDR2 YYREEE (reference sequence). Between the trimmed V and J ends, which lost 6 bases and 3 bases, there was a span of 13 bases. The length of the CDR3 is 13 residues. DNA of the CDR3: TGTGCCAGCAAGCATCAGGGTTACTACGAGCAGTACTTC. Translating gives CASKHQGYYEQYF. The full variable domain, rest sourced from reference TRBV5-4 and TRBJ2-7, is ETGVTQSPTHLIKTRGQQVTLRCSSQSGHNTVSWYQQALGQGPQFIFQYYREEENGRGNFPPRFSGLQFPNYSSELNVNALELDDSALYLCASKHQGYYEQYFGPGTRLTVT.

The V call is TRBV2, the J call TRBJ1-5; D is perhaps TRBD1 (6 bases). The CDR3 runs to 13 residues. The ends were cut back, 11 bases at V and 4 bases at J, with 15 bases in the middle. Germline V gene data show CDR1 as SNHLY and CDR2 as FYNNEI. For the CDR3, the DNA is TGTGCCGGGACCCAGGGGTTTAATCAGCCCCAGCATTTT. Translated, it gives CAGTQGFNQPQHF.

The CDR3 reads CASSFHNSYEQYF. The CDR3 coding sequence is TGTGCCAGCAGCTTCCACAACTCCTACGAGCAGTACTTC. This chain links TRBV5-5 with TRBJ2-7; D is undetermined. The CDR3 totals 13 residues. The V end was cut by 2 bases, the J end by 0 bases, with 6 bases between. Germline V gene lookup returns CDR1 SGHKS and CDR2 YYEKEE (reference sequence).

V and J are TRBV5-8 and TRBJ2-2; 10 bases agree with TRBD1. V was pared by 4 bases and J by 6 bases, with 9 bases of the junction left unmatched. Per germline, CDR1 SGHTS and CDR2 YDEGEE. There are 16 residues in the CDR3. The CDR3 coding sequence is TGTGCCAGCAGCCCCGGACAGGGGGTTTCCGCCGGGGAGCTGTTTTTT. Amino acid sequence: CASSPGQGVSAGELFF.

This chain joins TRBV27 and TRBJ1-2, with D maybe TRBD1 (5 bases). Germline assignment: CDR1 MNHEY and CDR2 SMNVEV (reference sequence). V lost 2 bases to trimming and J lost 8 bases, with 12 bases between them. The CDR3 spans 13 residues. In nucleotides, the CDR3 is TGTGCCAGCAGTTTAGACCGAAGGGGAGGCTACACCTTC. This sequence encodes CASSLDRRGGYTF.

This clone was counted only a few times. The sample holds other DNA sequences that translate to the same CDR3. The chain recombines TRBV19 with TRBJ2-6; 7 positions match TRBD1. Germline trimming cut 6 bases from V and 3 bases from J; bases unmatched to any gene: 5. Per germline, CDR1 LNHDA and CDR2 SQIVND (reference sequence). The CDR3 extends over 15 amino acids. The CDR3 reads CASRRQGFGANVLTF. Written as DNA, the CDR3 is TGTGCCAGTAGGCGACAGGGCTTTGGGGCCAACGTCCTGACTTTC. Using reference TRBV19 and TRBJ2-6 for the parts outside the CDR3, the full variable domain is DGGITQSPKYLFRKEGQNVTLSCEQNLNHDAMYWYRQDPGQGLRLIYYSQIVNDFQKGDIAEGYSVSREKKESFPLTVTSAQKNPTAFYLCASRRQGFGANVLTFGAGSRLTVL.

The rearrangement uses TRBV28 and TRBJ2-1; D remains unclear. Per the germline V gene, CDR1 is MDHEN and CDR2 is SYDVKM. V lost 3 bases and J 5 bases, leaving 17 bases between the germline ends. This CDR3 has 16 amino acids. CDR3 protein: CASSFGVDITNNEQFF. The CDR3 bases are TGTGCCAGCAGTTTTGGCGTAGACATTACAAACAATGAGCAGTTCTTC. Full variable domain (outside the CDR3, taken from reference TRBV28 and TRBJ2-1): DVKVTQSSRYLVKRTGEKVFLECVQDMDHENMFWYRQDPGLGLRLIYFSYDVKMKEKGDIPEGYSVSREKKERFSLILESASTNQTSMYLCASSFGVDITNNEQFFGPGTRLTVL.

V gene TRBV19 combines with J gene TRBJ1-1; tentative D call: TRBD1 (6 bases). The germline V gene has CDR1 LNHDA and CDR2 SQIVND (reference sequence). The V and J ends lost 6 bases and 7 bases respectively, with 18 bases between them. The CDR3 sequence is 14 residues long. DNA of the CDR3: TGTGCCAGTAGGTCGGCAGGGGCCCCGAATGAAGCTTTCTTT. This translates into CASRSAGAPNEAFF.

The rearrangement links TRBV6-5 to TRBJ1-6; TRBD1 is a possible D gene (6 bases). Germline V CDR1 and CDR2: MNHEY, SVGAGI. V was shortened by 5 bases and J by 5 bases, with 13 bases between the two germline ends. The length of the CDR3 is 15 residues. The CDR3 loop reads CASSRNRVHNSPLHF. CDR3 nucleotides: TGTGCCAGCAGTCGTAACAGGGTCCATAATTCACCCCTCCACTTT.